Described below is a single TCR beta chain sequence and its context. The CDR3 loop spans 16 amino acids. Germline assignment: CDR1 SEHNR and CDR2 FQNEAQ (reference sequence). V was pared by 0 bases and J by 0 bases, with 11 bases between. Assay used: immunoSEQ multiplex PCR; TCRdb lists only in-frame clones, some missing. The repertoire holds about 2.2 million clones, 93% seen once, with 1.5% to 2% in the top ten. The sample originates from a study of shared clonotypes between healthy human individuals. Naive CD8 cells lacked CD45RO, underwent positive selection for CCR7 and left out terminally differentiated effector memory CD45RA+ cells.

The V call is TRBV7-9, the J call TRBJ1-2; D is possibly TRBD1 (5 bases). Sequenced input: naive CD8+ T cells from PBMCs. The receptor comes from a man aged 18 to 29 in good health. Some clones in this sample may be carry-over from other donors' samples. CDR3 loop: CASSLAGDGSNYGYTF. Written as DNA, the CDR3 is TGTGCCAGCAGCTTAGCGGGGGACGGATCTAACTATGGCTACACCTTC.